These T cell receptor beta chains were read from a single sample in a study of neurological immune-mediated disorders. TCRdb re-called the 5' RACE reads through MiXCR, storing one row per CDR3 protein. Seen here are some 80,000 distinct CDR3 sequences, 5.8% observed once, and the top ten hold 7.9%. The source material was PBMCs. The receptor set was obtained from an older woman with multiple sclerosis. CDR3s include the opening cysteine and the closing phenylalanine or tryptophan. Each record gives: D gene, V gene, clone size, J gene, CDR3 DNA, CDR3 protein. The D gene is left open where the match is weak. The listing skips clone size in some rows; elsewhere it reads once, few, many or a size class.

NA	TRBV4-2	many	TRBJ2-1	TGTGCCAGCAGCCAATCCAGAGATGAGCAGTTCTTC	CASSQSRDEQFF
NA	TRBV27	few	TRBJ2-3	TGTGCCAGCAACTTCGTCGGTGCTAGCACAGATACGCAGTATTTT	CASNFVGASTDTQYF
TRBD2	TRBV20-1	many	TRBJ2-5	TGCAGTGCTATCTACAGAGGGAGGGAGGAGACCCAGTACTTC	CSAIYRGREETQYF
TRBD2	TRBV6-5	many	TRBJ2-7	TGTGCCAGCAGGCGGGGGGCATACTACGAGCAGTACTTC	CASRRGAYYEQYF
NA	TRBV5-5	many	TRBJ1-6	TGTGCCAGCAGCTTGAGGTCTAGTAATTCACCCCTCCACTTT	CASSLRSSNSPLHF
TRBD1	TRBV7-8	many	TRBJ1-1	TGTGCCAGCAGCTTAGGAGACAGGGTCCCTGAAGCTTTCTTT	CASSLGDRVPEAFF
NA	TRBV12-3/TRBV12-4	many	TRBJ1-1	TGTGCCAGCAGTTGGGGTGGCACTGAAGCTTTCTTT	CASSWGGTEAFF
TRBD2	TRBV3-1	many	TRBJ2-3	TGTGCCAGCAGCCAAGAAGGCGGGGGGGATACGCAGTATTTT	CASSQEGGGDTQYF
TRBD1	TRBV28	many	TRBJ1-1	TGTGCCAGCAGTTACTCGACAGGGGGGAACACTGAAGCTTTCTTT	CASSYSTGGNTEAFF
NA	TRBV5-5	many	TRBJ2-3	TGTGCCAGCAGCTTGGGGGGTTTCAGCACAGATACGCAGTATTTT	CASSLGGFSTDTQYF
NA	TRBV12-3/TRBV12-4	many	TRBJ1-4	TGTGCCAGCAGTTCGGGAGAAAAACTGTTTTTT	CASSSGEKLFF
NA	TRBV3-1	NA	TRBJ1-1	TGTGCCAGCAGCGGACGAGTAGGAGGGGCGACTGAAGCTTTCTTT	CASSGRVGGATEAFF
NA	TRBV11-2	many	TRBJ1-2	TGTGCCAGCAGGGAGGGACCTAACCGGGGTGGCTACACCTTC	CASREGPNRGGYTF
NA	TRBV6-6	many	TRBJ2-7	TGTGCCAGCAGTTACACGGAGTCCTACGAGCAGTACTTC	CASSYTESYEQYF
NA	TRBV20-1	many	TRBJ2-7	TGCAGTGCTCCTACTTACAGGGTGGACTACGAGCAGTACTTC	CSAPTYRVDYEQYF
TRBD1	TRBV29-1	many	TRBJ1-3	TGCAGCGTTGAGCGGACAGGCTCTGGAAACACCATATATTTT	CSVERTGSGNTIYF
NA	TRBV20-1	medium-sized	TRBJ1-4	TGCAGTGCTAAGGGTTACGGAGCTTTAGAAAAACTGTTTTTT	CSAKGYGALEKLFF
TRBD1	TRBV7-9	many	TRBJ1-1	TGTGCCAGCAGGGGACAGGGGACCACTGAAGCTTTCTTT	CASRGQGTTEAFF
TRBD1	TRBV4-2	many	TRBJ2-7	TGTGCCAGCAGCCAAGAGGGACAGGCCCCCTACGAGCAGTACTTC	CASSQEGQAPYEQYF
NA	TRBV11-2	many	TRBJ1-2	TGTGCCAGCAGCACACCCCGACATAGGATTGGCTACACCTTC	CASSTPRHRIGYTF
NA	TRBV4-1	NA	TRBJ1-2	TGCGCCAGCAGCCCCCAACAGGACCTCTATGGCTACACCTTC	CASSPQQDLYGYTF
NA	TRBV20-1	many	TRBJ2-1	TGCAGCCCGGTACGGGGGTTCGGTGAGCAGTTCTTC	CSPVRGFGEQFF
NA	TRBV5-1	many	TRBJ2-5	TGCGCCAGCAGCATTGGACCCAGGGGTATAGGAGAGACCCAGTACTTC	CASSIGPRGIGETQYF
NA	TRBV11-2	many	TRBJ2-7	TGTGCCAGCAGCTCGTTGGGCGTCCGCTCCTACGAGCAGTACTTC	CASSSLGVRSYEQYF
NA	TRBV5-1	many	TRBJ1-2	TGCGCCAGCAGCGGGCCACAGGGACCTAACTATGGCTACACCTTC	CASSGPQGPNYGYTF
NA	TRBV5-1	many	TRBJ2-3	TGCGCCAGCAGCCCGTACCGTCCAGATACGCAGTATTTT	CASSPYRPDTQYF
NA	TRBV5-1	many	TRBJ1-2	TGCGCCAGCAGCTTGGATCGAGGGAGCGCCTATGGCTACACCTTC	CASSLDRGSAYGYTF
TRBD1	TRBV5-5	many	TRBJ1-5	TGTGCCAGCAGCTTGGGGTTAGCGGGGACAGTGATCCAGCCCCAGCATTTT	CASSLGLAGTVIQPQHF
NA	TRBV10-3	many	TRBJ2-1	TGTGCCATCAGTGAACAACGGGAGCAGTTCTTC	CAISEQREQFF
TRBD1	TRBV4-1	many	TRBJ1-2	TGCGCCAGCAGCCAAGAAGCAGGGGGCTTTGCTAACTATGGCTACACCTTC	CASSQEAGGFANYGYTF
NA	TRBV11-2	many	TRBJ1-2	TGTGCCAGCAGCTTACCAGGGACCGGAAACTATGGCTACACCTTC	CASSLPGTGNYGYTF
NA	TRBV10-3	many	TRBJ2-3	TGTGCCATCAGTGCCCTAGATGGCACAGATACGCAGTATTTT	CAISALDGTDTQYF
NA	TRBV5-1	many	TRBJ2-3	TGCGCCAGCAGTTCCGGACAGAACACTGGCACAGATACGCAGTATTTT	CASSSGQNTGTDTQYF
TRBD2	TRBV7-2	few	TRBJ2-5	TGTGCCAGCAGCGGACAAGCGGGGGGCGGGTTGGAGACCCAGTACTTC	CASSGQAGGGLETQYF
TRBD1	TRBV12-3/TRBV12-4	few	TRBJ2-5	TGTGCCAGCAGTTTGTCTCAGGGGGCTGGGGAGACCCAGTACTTC	CASSLSQGAGETQYF
NA	TRBV20-1	many	TRBJ2-5	TGCAGTGCTGCCGGGGAATCAACCTTTGTACAGGAGACCCAGTACTTC	CSAAGESTFVQETQYF
NA	TRBV7-8	many	TRBJ2-5	TGTGCCAGCAGCCCCTCGTACCAAGAGACCCAGTACTTC	CASSPSYQETQYF
TRBD2	TRBV5-1	many	TRBJ2-6	TGCGCCAGCGGGTCGGGACTAGCTCCCCGGTCTGGGGCCAACGTCCTGACTTTC	CASGSGLAPRSGANVLTF
NA	TRBV20-1	NA	TRBJ2-1	TGCAGTGCTAGAGATATTGCCGAGGGTGGCTCCTACAATGAGCAGTTCTTC	CSARDIAEGGSYNEQFF
NA	TRBV10-2	NA	TRBJ2-3	TGCGCCAGCAGTGAGTCCACAGATACGCAGTATTTT	CASSESTDTQYF
TRBD1	TRBV14	NA	TRBJ1-1	TGTGCCAGCAGACTCACAGGGGCGAACACTGAAGCTTTCTTT	CASRLTGANTEAFF
NA	TRBV6-5	NA	TRBJ2-7	TGTGCCAGCTCGACGGGGTACGAGCAGTACTTC	CASSTGYEQYF
NA	TRBV2	NA	TRBJ2-6	TGTGCCAGCAGCAAGGGCTTCCCCTCTGGGGCCAACGTCCTGACTTTC	CASSKGFPSGANVLTF
NA	TRBV5-5	many	TRBJ1-1	TGTGCCAGCAGCAGGGGGGACACTATGAACACTGAAGCTTTCTTT	CASSRGDTMNTEAFF
NA	TRBV20-1	many	TRBJ1-1	TGCAGTGCCCCACAGGGAAACACTGAAGCTTTCTTT	CSAPQGNTEAFF
NA	TRBV20-1	many	TRBJ2-7	TGCAGTGGGGACGGCAACTCCTACGAGCAGTACTTC	CSGDGNSYEQYF
NA	TRBV20-1	few	TRBJ1-5	TGCAGTGCTAGAGGGTCCGGGACAAGCTATCAGCCCCAGCATTTT	CSARGSGTSYQPQHF
TRBD1	TRBV30	many	TRBJ1-1	TGTGCCTGGAGCGGACAGGCGAACACTGAAGCTTTCTTT	CAWSGQANTEAFF
TRBD2	TRBV20-1	many	TRBJ2-3	TGCAGTGCTAGAGAGCCCCTAGCGGGTACAGATACGCAGTATTTT	CSAREPLAGTDTQYF